The next 5 T cell receptor beta chains were all read from a single sample in a study of naive CD8 T cells in extremely preterm neonates. Method: immunoSEQ multiplex PCR; TCRdb's copy keeps in-frame clones and lacks some. The sample includes several thousand clones, about 98% of them seen just once. Sequenced input: naive CD8+ T cells from blood. These receptors all stem from a human donor in good health.

This rearrangement joins TRBV27 to TRBJ1-2; unclear D gene. The CDR3 loop spans 15 amino acids. CDR1 MNHEY and CDR2 SMNVEV come from the germline V gene (reference sequence). V was shortened by 3 bases and J by 4 bases, with 15 bases between the two germline ends. The CDR3 loop is CASSLGRDPGYGYTF. The CDR3 DNA reads TGTGCCAGCAGTTTGGGCCGGGATCCGGGCTATGGCTACACCTTC.

This chain uses TRBV4-1 with TRBJ2-5, with D possibly being TRBD1 (5 bases). CDR3 length equals 16 residues. CDR1 MGHRA and CDR2 YSYEKL come from the germline V gene. V shed 0 bases and J shed 2 bases, with 13 bases lying between them. This CDR3 is CASSQDGWGGQETQYF. The CDR3 region has the DNA TGCGCCAGCAGCCAAGATGGGTGGGGCGGACAAGAGACCCAGTACTTC.

V and J are TRBV30 and TRBJ1-3; D call uncertain. Trimming stripped 1 base from V and 0 bases from J, with 4 bases between. Germline CDR1 reads GTSNPN; CDR2 reads SVGIG (reference sequence). CDR3 size: 13 residues. The CDR3 coding sequence is TGTGCCTGGAGTGGGAGCTCTGGAAACACCATATATTTT. It codes for CAWSGSSGNTIYF.

The V call is TRBV19, the J call TRBJ1-1, with 7 bases identical to TRBD1. The CDR3 is made up of 13 amino acids. V shed 6 bases, J shed 7 bases, and the junction held 8 bases outside the gene matches. Germline V gene sequence: CDR1 LNHDA, CDR2 SQIVND (reference sequence). Here the CDR3 DNA reads TGTGCCAGTAGAACAGGGGCGATCGTTGAAGCTTTCTTT. This codes for CASRTGAIVEAFF.

The V gene is TRBV6-1, the J gene TRBJ2-3; 9 positions agree with TRBD2. The CDR3 runs to 15 residues. V lost 1 base, J lost 3 bases, and 2 bases stayed unmatched. Germline-derived CDR1 and CDR2 are MNHNS and SASEGT. CDR3 in DNA: TGTGCCAGCAGTGAAGTGCGGGGGGGGACAGATACGCAGTATTTT. It specifies CASSEVRGGTDTQYF.